These T cell receptor beta chains were read from a single sample in a study of cytomegalovirus exposure and HLA in healthy donors. Sequencing used immunoSEQ multiplex PCR; TCRdb keeps in-frame clones, though not all of them. This table has around 71,000 clones, around 60% appearing once. Sequenced material: PBMCs. These receptors originate from a man aged 25 to 45 in good health and CMV-seropositive. The CDR3 runs from the conserved cysteine through the conserved F or W. The order of the fields is clone size, V gene, CDR3 length, D gene, J gene, CDR3 protein, CDR3 DNA. D genes are given only for firm matches. Only some rows state a clone size, as once, few, many or a class for expanded clones.

>NA|TRBV2|13|NA|TRBJ1-5
CASHRDSNQPQHF
TGTGCCAGCCACAGAGATAGCAATCAGCCCCAGCATTTT
>once|TRBV6-1|14|NA|TRBJ1-5
CASSDSGGWQPQHF
TGTGCCAGCAGTGATTCGGGGGGCTGGCAGCCCCAGCATTTT
>few|TRBV5-1|15|TRBD1|TRBJ2-7
CASSLGTGGMGEQYF
TGCGCCAGCAGCTTGGGTACAGGGGGAATGGGGGAGCAGTACTTC
>NA|TRBV7-2|16|TRBD2|TRBJ2-1
CASSFFSGGRGNEQFF
TGTGCCAGCAGCTTTTTCTCCGGCGGGAGGGGTAATGAGCAGTTCTTC
>few|TRBV7-8|14|TRBD1|TRBJ2-7
CASSPTGFSYEQYF
TGTGCCAGTTCCCCGACAGGGTTCTCCTACGAGCAGTACTTC
>NA|TRBV30|14|TRBD1|TRBJ1-1
CAWSVEGTGTEAFF
TGTGCCTGGAGTGTAGAAGGGACAGGGACTGAAGCTTTCTTT
>NA|TRBV6-1|16|TRBD2|TRBJ2-1
CASSVLPGLAGVEQFF
TGTGCCAGCAGTGTCCTCCCGGGACTAGCGGGAGTTGAGCAGTTCTTC
>NA|TRBV6-1|13|NA|TRBJ2-7
CASNVGLAYEQYF
TGTGCCAGCAATGTTGGTCTTGCCTACGAGCAGTACTTC
>NA|TRBV5-6|16|TRBD2|TRBJ2-3
CASRHERGARTDTQYF
TGTGCCAGCAGACATGAGCGGGGGGCCCGCACAGATACGCAGTATTTT
>few|TRBV30|13|NA|TRBJ1-1
CAWIWDMNTEAFF
TGTGCCTGGATATGGGACATGAACACTGAAGCTTTCTTT
>NA|TRBV4-1|18|TRBD2|TRBJ2-7
CASSHVGLAGGPSYEQYF
TGCGCCAGCAGCCATGTGGGACTAGCGGGAGGGCCCTCCTACGAGCAGTACTTC
>NA|TRBV7-9|15|TRBD1|TRBJ1-6
CASSRGQGAGSPLHF
TGTGCCAGCAGCCGGGGACAGGGGGCCGGTTCACCCCTCCACTTT
>NA|TRBV19|14|NA|TRBJ1-2
CASTFTGTSDGYTF
TGTGCCAGTACCTTCACCGGGACTTCGGATGGCTACACCTTC
>NA|TRBV15|14|NA|TRBJ1-1
CATSAGTRNTEAFF
TGTGCCACCAGCGCCGGGACAAGGAACACTGAAGCTTTCTTT
>once|TRBV4-2|16|TRBD2|TRBJ2-7
CASSRATSGAPYEQYF
TGTGCCAGCAGCCGGGCGACTAGCGGGGCACCCTACGAGCAGTACTTC
>NA|TRBV7-6|14|NA|TRBJ2-1
CASNPGDTYNEQFF
TGTGCCAGCAACCCAGGGGACACCTACAATGAGCAGTTCTTC
>NA|TRBV18|13|NA|TRBJ1-1
CASSQTTVPEAFF
TGTGCCAGCTCGCAAACGACAGTTCCTGAAGCTTTCTTT
>NA|TRBV7-9|11|TRBD1|TRBJ1-2
CASSLQGAFTF
TGTGCCAGCAGCTTACAGGGGGCCTTCACCTTC
>NA|TRBV5-4|13|NA|TRBJ1-2
CASSSSGTYGYTF
TGTGCCAGCAGCTCCTCGGGGACTTATGGCTACACCTTC
>few|TRBV5-1|14|NA|TRBJ2-7
CASSLEAGPYEQYF
TGCGCCAGCAGCTTGGAAGCGGGTCCCTACGAGCAGTACTTC
>few|TRBV7-2|15|NA|TRBJ2-1
CASAIGAIAHNEQFF
TGTGCCAGCGCGATAGGGGCCATCGCCCACAATGAGCAGTTCTTC
>NA|TRBV7-9|13|NA|TRBJ2-7
CASSLGRANEQYF
TGTGCCAGCAGCTTAGGCAGGGCCAACGAGCAGTACTTC